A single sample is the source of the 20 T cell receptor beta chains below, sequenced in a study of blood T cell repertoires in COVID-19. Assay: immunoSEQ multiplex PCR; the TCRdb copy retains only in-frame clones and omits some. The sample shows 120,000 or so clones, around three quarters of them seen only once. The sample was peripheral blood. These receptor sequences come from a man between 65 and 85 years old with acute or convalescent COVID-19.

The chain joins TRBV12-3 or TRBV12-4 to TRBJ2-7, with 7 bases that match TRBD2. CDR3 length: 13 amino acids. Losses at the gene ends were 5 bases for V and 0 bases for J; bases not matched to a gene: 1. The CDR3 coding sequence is TGTGCCAGCAGTCGGGACTACTCCTACGAGCAGTACTTC. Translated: CASSRDYSYEQYF.

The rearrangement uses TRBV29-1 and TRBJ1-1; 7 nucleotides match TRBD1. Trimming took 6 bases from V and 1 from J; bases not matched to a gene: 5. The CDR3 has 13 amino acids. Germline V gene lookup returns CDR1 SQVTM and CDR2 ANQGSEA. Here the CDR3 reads CSVVTGQNTEAFF. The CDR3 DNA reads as TGCAGCGTCGTGACAGGGCAGAACACTGAAGCTTTCTTT.

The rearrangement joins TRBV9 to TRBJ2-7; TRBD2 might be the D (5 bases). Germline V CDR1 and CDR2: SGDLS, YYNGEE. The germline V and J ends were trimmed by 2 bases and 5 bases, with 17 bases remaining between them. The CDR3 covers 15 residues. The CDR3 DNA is TGTGCCAGCAGCGTCGAGTCTGGAGGTACCCACGAGCAGTACTTC. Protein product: CASSVESGGTHEQYF. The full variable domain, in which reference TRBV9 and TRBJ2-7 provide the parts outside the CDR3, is DSGVTQTPKHLITATGQRVTLRCSPRSGDLSVYWYQQSLDQGLQFLIQYYNGEERAKGNILERFSAQQFPDLHSELNLSSLELGDSALYFCASSVESGGTHEQYFGPGTRLTVT.

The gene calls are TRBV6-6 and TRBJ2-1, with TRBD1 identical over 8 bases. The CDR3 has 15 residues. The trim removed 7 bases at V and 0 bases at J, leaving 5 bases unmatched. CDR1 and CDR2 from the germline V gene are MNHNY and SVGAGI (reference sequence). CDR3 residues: CASTADRDSYNEQFF. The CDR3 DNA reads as TGTGCCAGCACAGCGGACAGGGACTCCTACAATGAGCAGTTCTTC.

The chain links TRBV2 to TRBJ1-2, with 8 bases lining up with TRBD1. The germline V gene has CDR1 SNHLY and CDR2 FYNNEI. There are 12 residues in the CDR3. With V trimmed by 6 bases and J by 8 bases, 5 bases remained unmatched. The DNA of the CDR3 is TGTGCCAGCAGGTCTACAGGGGGAGGCTACACCTTC. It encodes CASRSTGGGYTF. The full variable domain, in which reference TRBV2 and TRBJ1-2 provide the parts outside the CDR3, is EPEVTQTPSHQVTQMGQEVILRCVPISNHLYFYWYRQILGQKVEFLVSFYNNEISEKSEIFDDQFSVERPDGSNFTLKIRSTKLEDSAMYFCASRSTGGGYTFGSGTRLTVV.

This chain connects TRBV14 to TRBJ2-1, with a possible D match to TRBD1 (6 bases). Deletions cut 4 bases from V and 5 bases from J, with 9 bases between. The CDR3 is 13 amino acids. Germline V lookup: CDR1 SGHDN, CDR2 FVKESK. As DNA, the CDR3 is TGTGCCAGCAGCCGGAACAGGGACAATGAGCAGTTCTTC. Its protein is CASSRNRDNEQFF.

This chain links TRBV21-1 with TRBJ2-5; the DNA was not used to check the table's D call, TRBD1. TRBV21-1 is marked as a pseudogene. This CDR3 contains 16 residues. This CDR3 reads CASSRDGQKDQETQYF. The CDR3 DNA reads TGTGCCAGCAGCAGGGACGGACAGAAAGACCAAGAGACCCAGTACTTC.

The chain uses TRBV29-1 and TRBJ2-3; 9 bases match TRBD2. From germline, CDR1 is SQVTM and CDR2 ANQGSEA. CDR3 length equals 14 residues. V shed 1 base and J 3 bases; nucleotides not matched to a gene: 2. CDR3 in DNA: TGCAGCGTTGAAGGAGCGGGAGGTACAGATACGCAGTATTTT. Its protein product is CSVEGAGGTDTQYF.

The CDR3 coding sequence is TGTGCCAGCAGCTATGTGGCGGGGAGGAATGAGCAGTTCTTC. This codes for CASSYVAGRNEQFF. The rearrangement joins TRBV11-1 to TRBJ2-1, with a possible D match to TRBD2 (6 bases). V lost 4 bases and J lost 7, with 14 bases in between. The CDR3 is 14 residues long. Germline V CDR1 and CDR2: SGHAT, FQDESV (reference sequence).

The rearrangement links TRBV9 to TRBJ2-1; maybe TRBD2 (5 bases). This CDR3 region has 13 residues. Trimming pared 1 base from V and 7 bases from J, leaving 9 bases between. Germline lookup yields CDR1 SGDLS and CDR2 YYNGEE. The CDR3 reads CASSVLASNEQFF. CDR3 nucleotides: TGTGCCAGCAGCGTACTAGCTAGTAATGAGCAGTTCTTC.

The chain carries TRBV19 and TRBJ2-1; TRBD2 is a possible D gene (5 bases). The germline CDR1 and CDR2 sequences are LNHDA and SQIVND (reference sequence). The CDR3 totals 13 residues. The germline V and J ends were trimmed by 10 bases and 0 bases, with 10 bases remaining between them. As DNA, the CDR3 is TGTGCCACCCGCCGGGACTCCTACAATGAGCAGTTCTTC. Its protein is CATRRDSYNEQFF.

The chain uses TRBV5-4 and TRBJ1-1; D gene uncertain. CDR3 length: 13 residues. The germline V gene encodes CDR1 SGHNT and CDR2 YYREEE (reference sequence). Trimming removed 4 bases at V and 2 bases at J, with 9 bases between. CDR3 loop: CASSLTPNTEAFF. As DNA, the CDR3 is TGTGCCAGCAGCCTAACTCCAAACACTGAAGCTTTCTTT. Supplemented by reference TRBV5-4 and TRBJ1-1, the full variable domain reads ETGVTQSPTHLIKTRGQQVTLRCSSQSGHNTVSWYQQALGQGPQFIFQYYREEENGRGNFPPRFSGLQFPNYSSELNVNALELDDSALYLCASSLTPNTEAFFGQGTRLTVV.

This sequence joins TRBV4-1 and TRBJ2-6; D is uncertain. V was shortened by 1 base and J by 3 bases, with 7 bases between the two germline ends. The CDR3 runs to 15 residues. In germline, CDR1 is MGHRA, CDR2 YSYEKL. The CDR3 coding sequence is TGCGCCAGCAGCCAAGTCCCGGTTGGGGCCAACGTCCTGACTTTC. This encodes CASSQVPVGANVLTF.

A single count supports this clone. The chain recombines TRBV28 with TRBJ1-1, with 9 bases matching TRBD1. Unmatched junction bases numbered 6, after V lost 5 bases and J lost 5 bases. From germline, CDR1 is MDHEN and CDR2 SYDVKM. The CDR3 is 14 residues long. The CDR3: CASSIWTGVTEAFF. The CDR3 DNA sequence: TGTGCCAGCAGTATTTGGACAGGGGTTACTGAAGCTTTCTTT.

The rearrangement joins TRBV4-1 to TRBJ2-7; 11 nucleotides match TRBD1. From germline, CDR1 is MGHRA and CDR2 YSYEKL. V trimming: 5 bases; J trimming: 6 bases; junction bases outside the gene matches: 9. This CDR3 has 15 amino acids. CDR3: CASSKSGTGGFEQYF. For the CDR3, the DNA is TGCGCCAGCAGCAAATCCGGGACAGGGGGTTTCGAGCAGTACTTC.

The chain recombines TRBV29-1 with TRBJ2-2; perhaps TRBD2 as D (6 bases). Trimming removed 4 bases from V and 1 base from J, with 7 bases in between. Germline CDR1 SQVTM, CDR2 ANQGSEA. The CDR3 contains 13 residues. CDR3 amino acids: CSVGRVNTGELFF. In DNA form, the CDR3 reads TGCAGCGTTGGGAGGGTGAACACCGGGGAGCTGTTTTTT.

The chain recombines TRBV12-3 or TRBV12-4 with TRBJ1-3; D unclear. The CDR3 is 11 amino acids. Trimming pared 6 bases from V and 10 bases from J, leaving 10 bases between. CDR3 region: CASSLGITIYF. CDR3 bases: TGTGCCAGCAGCCTAGGAATAACCATATATTTT.

The CDR3 protein is CASSIRQGTYEQYF. The DNA of the CDR3 is TGTGCCAGCAGCATCCGACAGGGCACCTACGAGCAGTACTTC. The chain has TRBV5-6 and TRBJ2-7, with TRBD1 matching over 7 bases. Per the germline V gene, CDR1 is SGHDT and CDR2 is YYEEEE. The CDR3 is made up of 14 amino acids. V lost 4 bases to trimming and J lost 2 bases; unmatched junction nucleotides: 6.

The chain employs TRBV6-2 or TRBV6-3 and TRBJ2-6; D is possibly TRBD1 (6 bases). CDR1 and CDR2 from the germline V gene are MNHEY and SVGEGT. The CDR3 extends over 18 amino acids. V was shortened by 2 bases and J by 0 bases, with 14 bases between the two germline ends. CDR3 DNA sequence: TGTGCCAGCAGTTACATCGACAGGATAGTCTCTGGGGCCAACGTCCTGACTTTC. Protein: CASSYIDRIVSGANVLTF.

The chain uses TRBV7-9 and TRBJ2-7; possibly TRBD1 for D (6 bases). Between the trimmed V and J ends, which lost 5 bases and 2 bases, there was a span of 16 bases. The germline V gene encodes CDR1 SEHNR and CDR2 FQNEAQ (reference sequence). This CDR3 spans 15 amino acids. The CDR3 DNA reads TGTGCCAGCAGCGTGGACAGTTCTCAAACCTACGAGCAGTACTTC. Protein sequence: CASSVDSSQTYEQYF.